This section outlines one T cell receptor beta chain sequence together with its context. This entry is derived from a study of blood T cell repertoires in COVID-19. Across the whole study: From the United States, Italy and Spain came samples of acute and convalescent COVID-19. Nucleic acid was either cDNA or gDNA, and it came from T cells, B-cell-depleted T cells, or PBMCs.

In the source study's methods: Estimates of nucleated cell counts were drawn from the amplification of reference gene primers. Only in-frame clones appear in the TCRdb table, and some are missing; sequencing was by immunoSEQ multiplex PCR. V, J and clone size were drawn from that table, and D and trimming were deduced from the DNA. Of 84,000 or so clones listed, over 60% were seen once; the top ten hold roughly 50%. This receptor was obtained from a human donor in a cohort sampled during active COVID-19. Sequenced: peripheral blood.

The CDR3 loop reads CASSRMAGYNEKLFF. CDR3 DNA: TGTGCCAGCAGCCGCATGGCAGGGTATAATGAAAAACTGTTTTTT. V and J are TRBV7-6 and TRBJ1-4; TRBD1 is a possible D gene (5 bases). The CDR3 has 15 residues. V gave up 5 bases and J gave up 4 bases, with 14 bases separating them. Germline CDR1 reads SGHVS; CDR2 reads FNYEAQ.